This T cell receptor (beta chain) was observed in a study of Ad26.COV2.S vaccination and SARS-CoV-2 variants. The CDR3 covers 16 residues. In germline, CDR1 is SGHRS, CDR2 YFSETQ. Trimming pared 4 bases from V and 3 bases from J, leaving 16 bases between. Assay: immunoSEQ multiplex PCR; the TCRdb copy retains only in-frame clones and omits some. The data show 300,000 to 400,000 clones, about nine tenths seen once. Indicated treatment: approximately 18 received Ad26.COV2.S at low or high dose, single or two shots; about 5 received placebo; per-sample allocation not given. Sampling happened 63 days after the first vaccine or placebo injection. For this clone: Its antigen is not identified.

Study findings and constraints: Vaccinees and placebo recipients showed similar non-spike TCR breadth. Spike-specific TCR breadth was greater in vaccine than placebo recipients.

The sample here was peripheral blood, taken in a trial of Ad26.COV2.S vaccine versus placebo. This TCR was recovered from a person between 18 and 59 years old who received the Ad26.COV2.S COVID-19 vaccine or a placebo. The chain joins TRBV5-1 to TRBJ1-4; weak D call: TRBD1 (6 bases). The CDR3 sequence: CASSEHRRTANEKLFF. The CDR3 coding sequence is TGCGCCAGCAGCGAACATAGGCGGACAGCTAATGAAAAACTGTTTTTT.